The present T cell receptor beta chain was sequenced within a study of PD-L1 blockade in urothelial cancer. About the research overall: Once treatment had started, blood was analyzed at 3 weeks (second dose) and again at 6 weeks. General study results and limits: It was durable-benefit patients whose tumor-associated blood clones expanded more at 3 weeks.

In regard to this clone: The antigen remains unidentified.

Synthetically made TCR analog templates were put into each PCR as spikes. Clones were read by immunoSEQ multiplex PCR, and TCRdb kept only the in-frame ones, dropping some. The profile shows under 130,000 clones, under 85% of them singletons. Anywhere from 1 to 8 samples came from each patient, spanning pretreatment and on-treatment. The ends lost 4 bases at V and 5 bases at J; junction bases unmatched: 7. This CDR3 region has 14 residues. Germline values: CDR1 SEHNR, CDR2 FQNEAQ (reference sequence). The starting material was PBMCs, obtained around atezolizumab (anti-PD-L1) treatment. The chain combines TRBV7-9 with TRBJ2-5; 7 bases align to TRBD2. The receptor comes from a man aged 45-65 years with urothelial cancer. The CDR3 DNA is TGTGCCAGCAGCTCTGCCGGGGGGTCGGAGACCCAGTACTTC. As protein: CASSSAGGSETQYF.